This TCR beta chain derives from a study of cytomegalovirus exposure and HLA in healthy donors. For the study at large: Of the donors genotyped, approximately 400 in all, around 77% fell in the Caucasian-associated ancestry cluster.

The PCR made use of 60 Vbeta and 13 Jbeta primers. Using immunoSEQ multiplex PCR, the repertoire was profiled, and TCRdb retains in-frame clones only, with some absent. The sample lists roughly 100,000 clones; over 75% were seen once. Note on this clone: Its antigen remains unknown.

Study results and caveats: Trimming of TCR beta V- and J-genes showed a link, identified in a later analysis, to a missense DCLRE1C variant. Highly shared variants forming one cluster were likely a sequencing artifact. Specificity for CMV antigens was confirmed in vitro for three of the CMV-associated chains.

The CDR3 totals 16 residues. Germline CDR1 reads MDHEN; CDR2 reads SYDVKM. V shed 8 bases, J shed 1 base, and the junction held 9 bases outside the gene matches. The sample was PBMCs. The receptor was isolated from a woman under 30 in good health and CMV-seropositive. The J gene is TRBJ2-7, the V gene TRBV28; 12 bases line up with TRBD2. The CDR3: CASSFSLAGGSYEQYF. CDR3 coding DNA: TGTGCCAGCTCCTTCTCACTAGCGGGAGGTTCCTACGAGCAGTACTTC.